These 22 T cell receptor beta chains share one sample of origin, sequenced in a study of T cells expressing NK-cell markers. With the 5' RACE reads reprocessed, TCRdb shows one record per CDR3 protein and no DNA. Listed are 300,000 to 500,000 distinct CDR3 sequences; about 10% falls within the top ten. The sample consisted of blood T cells: a sorted CD56 or NKG2C T cell subset, CD4+ or CD8+ T cells, or bulk PBMC T cells (not recorded which). These TCRs come from a woman between 45 and 65 years old in good health.

This chain links TRBV5-5 with TRBJ2-3; TCRdb reports TRBD2, a call that lacks DNA to check it against. This CDR3 has 15 amino acids. Germline V gene data show CDR1 as SGHKS and CDR2 as YYEKEE (reference sequence). This CDR3 reads CASSFREGGTDTQYF.

The rearrangement joins TRBV12-3 or TRBV12-4 to TRBJ2-3; lacking DNA, the TRBD1 call made by TCRdb goes unchecked. The CDR3 consists of 14 residues. This CDR3 reads CASSGGTGFYTQYF.

The V and J genes are TRBV14 and TRBJ2-1; TCRdb reports TRBD2, a call that lacks DNA to check it against. CDR1 SGHDN and CDR2 FVKESK come from the germline V gene. The CDR3 has 16 amino acids. The CDR3 reads CASGTSGSNRYNEQFF. The full variable domain, with the rest looked up from reference TRBV14 and TRBJ2-1, is EAGVTQFPSHSVIEKGQTVTLRCDPISGHDNLYWYRRVMGKEIKFLLHFVKESKQDESGMPNNRFLAERTGGTYSTLKVQPAELEDSGVYFCASGTSGSNRYNEQFFGPGTRLTVL.

This chain links TRBV29-1 with TRBJ2-2; absent DNA, TCRdb's TRBD1 call cannot be checked. The germline V gene has CDR1 SQVTM and CDR2 ANQGSEA. The CDR3 is 12 amino acids. The CDR3 sequence is CSVADRGGELFF.

The J gene is TRBJ2-5, the V gene TRBV5-1; the TRBD1 assignment by TCRdb is unverifiable without DNA. CDR3 length equals 16 residues. Germline loops: CDR1 SGHRS, CDR2 YFSETQ. CDR3 sequence reads: CASSLMTTGGQETQYF.

The chain combines TRBV6-4 with TRBJ1-2; no DNA is available, so the TRBD1 call from TCRdb remains unchecked. This CDR3 is 14 amino acids long. Per germline, CDR1 MRHNA and CDR2 SNTAGT. CDR3 residues: CASSAAGTNYGYTF.

The rearrangement uses TRBV4-2 and TRBJ2-2; TCRdb names TRBD2, which stays unverified in the absence of DNA. CDR1 and CDR2 from the germline V gene are LGHNA and YNFKEQ. The CDR3 contains 15 residues. CDR3: CASSQGLATDGELFF.

This chain joins TRBV4-1 and TRBJ2-3. CDR1 is MGHRA, CDR2 YSYEKL, per germline. CDR3 length: 16 residues. The CDR3 here is CASSQDLGLSTDTQYF.

The CDR3 reads CASSQDPAGGIQETQYF. The chain employs TRBV4-1 and TRBJ2-5; TCRdb outputs TRBD2, but without DNA this stays unchecked. CDR3 size: 17 residues. From germline, CDR1 is MGHRA and CDR2 YSYEKL.

The V call is TRBV29-1, the J call TRBJ1-5; the TRBD1 assignment by TCRdb is unverifiable without DNA. This CDR3 has 12 amino acids. Per the germline V gene, CDR1 is SQVTM and CDR2 is ANQGSEA. The CDR3 region is CSVGGAGQPQHF.

The chain has TRBV7-9 and TRBJ2-1; absent DNA, TCRdb's TRBD2 call cannot be checked. The CDR3 totals 15 residues. CDR1 is SEHNR and CDR2 is FQNEAQ in the germline V gene (reference sequence). This CDR3 reads CASSTRTSSYNEQFF.

J is TRBJ1-6 and V is TRBV7-8; TCRdb's D call of TRBD1 is untestable without DNA. The CDR3 runs to 15 residues. Germline-derived CDR1 and CDR2 are SGHVS and FQNEAQ. CDR3 amino acids: CASSLDSVNNSPLHF.

The chain recombines TRBV29-1 with TRBJ1-2; the D call from TCRdb, TRBD1, cannot be confirmed without DNA. CDR1 and CDR2 (germline): SQVTM, ANQGSEA. This CDR3 spans 11 amino acids. This CDR3 is CSVAQGGGYTF.

This chain connects TRBV5-1 to TRBJ1-1; TCRdb's D gene call, TRBD1, goes unchecked for lack of DNA. The CDR3 has 15 residues. Per germline, CDR1 SGHRS and CDR2 YFSETQ. CDR3: CASSLESGQVTEAFF.

The chain combines TRBV5-1 with TRBJ2-5; TCRdb proposes TRBD2, but this gene call is untestable without DNA. Germline CDR1 and CDR2: SGHRS and YFSETQ. This CDR3 contains 17 residues. The CDR3 loop reads CASSAESSGSPQETQYF.

The rearrangement joins TRBV2 to TRBJ1-4. CDR1 is SNHLY, CDR2 FYNNEI, per germline. This CDR3 contains 14 residues. CDR3 region: CASRYSATNEKLFF.

This chain uses TRBV4-1 with TRBJ1-6; TCRdb returns TRBD1, unconfirmable since there is no DNA. CDR1 and CDR2 from the germline V gene are MGHRA and YSYEKL. The CDR3 is 15 residues long. The CDR3 is CASSQRAGGDSPLHF.

The V call is TRBV19, the J call TRBJ2-1. CDR1 LNHDA and CDR2 SQIVND come from the germline V gene (reference sequence). This CDR3 is built from 13 residues. The chain's CDR3 is CASSVGLYNEQFF.

The V gene is TRBV20-1, the J gene TRBJ2-6; TCRdb gives TRBD1 as the D gene, but with no DNA this cannot be confirmed. CDR1 and CDR2 (germline): DFQATT, SNEGSKA (reference sequence). This CDR3 comprises 18 residues. The CDR3 region is CSARGSRGRGSGANVLTF.

This chain joins TRBV7-2 and TRBJ2-7; TCRdb returns TRBD1, unconfirmable since there is no DNA. Germline CDR1 SGHTA, CDR2 FQGNSA. CDR3 length: 13 residues. CDR3 sequence reads: CASSPATGYEQYF. Full variable domain (rest looked up from reference TRBV7-2 and TRBJ2-7): GAGVSQSPSNKVTEKGKDVELRCDPISGHTALYWYRQSLGQGLEFLIYFQGNSAPDKSGLPSDRFSAERTGGSVSTLTIQRTQQEDSAVYLCASSPATGYEQYFGPGTRLTVT.

The rearrangement uses TRBV12-3 or TRBV12-4 and TRBJ1-5; TCRdb reports TRBD1, a call that lacks DNA to check it against. The CDR3 is 15 amino acids. The CDR3 spells CASSPRTGAGQPQHF.

CDR3 region: CSARGYGLADYNEQFF. This chain links TRBV20-1 with TRBJ2-1; TCRdb's assignment of TRBD2 cannot be checked, as there is no DNA. Germline-derived CDR1 and CDR2 are DFQATT and SNEGSKA (reference sequence). This CDR3 contains 16 residues.